The 5 T cell receptor beta chains below were found in one sample sequenced in a study of shared clonotypes between healthy human individuals. The method was immunoSEQ multiplex PCR; TCRdb's version includes in-frame clones alone and lacks a portion of them. The sample has roughly 590,000 clones; about 95% are singletons. The naive CD8 fraction comprised CD45RO-negative cells positively selected for CCR7 and excluded terminally differentiated effector memory CD45RA+ cells. The sequenced material came from naive CD8+ T cells sorted from blood. The receptors shown here come from a woman in her twenties or thirties in good health.

The chain recombines TRBV28 with TRBJ1-1; D not resolved. Germline assignment: CDR1 MDHEN and CDR2 SYDVKM. This CDR3 is built from 15 residues. V was clipped by 3 bases and J by 2 bases, with 13 bases between them. The CDR3 DNA is TGTGCCAGCAGTTTTCGATTACAGCCAAACACTGAAGCTTTCTTT. Translated, it gives CASSFRLQPNTEAFF.

This chain connects TRBV13 to TRBJ2-7, with 9 nucleotides matching TRBD1. The CDR3 consists of 15 residues. In germline, CDR1 is PRHDT, CDR2 FYEKMQ (reference sequence). Losses at the gene ends were 5 bases for V and 6 bases for J; bases not matched to a gene: 11. The CDR3 region is CASSAAGTGHSEQYF. The CDR3, as DNA: TGTGCCAGCAGCGCAGCCGGGACAGGGCACAGCGAGCAGTACTTC.

The chain combines TRBV2 with TRBJ2-2, with TRBD1 matching 7 bases. The V gene end was trimmed by 9 bases and the J gene end by 3 bases; junction bases not matched to a gene: 7. The CDR3 is 14 residues long. The germline gives CDR1 SNHLY, CDR2 FYNNEI. CDR3: CASRGGSDTGELFF. The CDR3 DNA is TGTGCCAGTCGAGGGGGCTCGGACACCGGGGAGCTGTTTTTT. Looking up the rest from reference TRBV2 and TRBJ2-2 gives the full variable domain: EPEVTQTPSHQVTQMGQEVILRCVPISNHLYFYWYRQILGQKVEFLVSFYNNEISEKSEIFDDQFSVERPDGSNFTLKIRSTKLEDSAMYFCASRGGSDTGELFFGEGSRLTVL.

About this clone itself: The sample contains more than one DNA sequence encoding this CDR3. This chain uses TRBV6-5 with TRBJ2-7, with D perhaps being TRBD1 or TRBD2 (5 bases each). Trimming removed 0 bases at V and 0 bases at J, with 9 bases between. Germline V CDR1 and CDR2: MNHEY, SVGAGI. This CDR3 contains 15 residues. CDR3 sequence: CASSYSAGSSYEQYF. CDR3 DNA sequence: TGTGCCAGCAGTTACTCTGCAGGGAGCTCCTACGAGCAGTACTTC.

The chain joins TRBV16 to TRBJ2-7, with D uncertain. V lost 0 bases and J 5 bases, leaving 5 bases between the germline ends. Germline V gene lookup returns CDR1 KGHSY and CDR2 FQNENV. This CDR3 spans 12 amino acids. CDR3 loop: CASSQSINEQYF. The CDR3 DNA sequence: TGTGCCAGCAGCCAATCGATTAACGAGCAGTACTTC. The variable domain in full, with the rest retrieved from reference TRBV16 and TRBJ2-7, is GEEVAQTPKHLVRGEGQKAKLYCAPIKGHSYVFWYQQVLKNEFKFLISFQNENVFDETGMPKERFSAKCLPNSPCSLEIQATKLEDSAVYFCASSQSINEQYFGPGTRLTVT.